The rows below give T cell receptor beta chains drawn from one sample of a study of cytomegalovirus exposure and HLA in healthy donors. Clones were sequenced by immunoSEQ multiplex PCR, and TCRdb holds only the in-frame ones, with some missing. The sample lists tens of thousands of clones, under 95% occurring once. The specimen sequenced was PBMCs. The receptors were sampled from a woman younger than 45 in good health and CMV-seronegative. The CDR3 runs from the conserved cysteine through the conserved F or W. A D gene is named only where the DNA matches it firmly. Clone size, where shown, is once, few, many, or a class for clones that have expanded.

V gene,J gene,D gene,clone size,CDR3 DNA,CDR3 protein
TRBV19,TRBJ2-3,TRBD2,once,TGTGCCAGTAGTACCCATACTATTGGACTAGCGGGAAACACAGATACGCAGTATTTT,CASSTHTIGLAGNTDTQYF
TRBV28,TRBJ1-2,TRBD1,NA,TGTGCCATCCGGCGAGGGGGCAGTAACTATGGCTACACCTTC,CAIRRGGSNYGYTF
TRBV30,TRBJ1-5,NA,NA,TGTGCCTGGAGTGGTCAGGCCAATCAGCCCCAGCATTTT,CAWSGQANQPQHF
TRBV27,TRBJ2-5,TRBD1,NA,TGTGCCAGCAGATCAGGGCCGACAGGGGGCCAAGAGACCCAGTACTTC,CASRSGPTGGQETQYF
TRBV27,TRBJ2-2,NA,NA,TGTGCCAGCAGTTTAAATCGGGTTAACACCGGGGAGCTGTTTTTT,CASSLNRVNTGELFF
TRBV19,TRBJ1-6,NA,NA,TGTGCCAGCAGAGACAGGTACTATTCACCCCTCCACTTT,CASRDRYYSPLHF
TRBV7-2,TRBJ2-6,TRBD2,NA,TGTGCCAGCAGCATTAGCGGGGCATCCTCTGGGGCCAACGTCCTGACTTTC,CASSISGASSGANVLTF
TRBV21-1,TRBJ1-4,NA,NA,TGTGCCAGCAGTGAAATTCGCATTGGACAAGCTAATGAAAAACTGTTTTTT,CASSEIRIGQANEKLFF
TRBV5-1,TRBJ1-1,NA,NA,TGCGCCAGCAGCTTGGAGGGCAGGGCGGACACTGAAGCTTTCTTT,CASSLEGRADTEAFF
TRBV19,TRBJ1-1,NA,NA,TGTGCCACCCGGGGCGGGGGCCAACGGACTGAAGCTTTCTTT,CATRGGGQRTEAFF
TRBV30,TRBJ1-1,NA,NA,TGTGCCTGGAGTGTACTGGCAGGGAGGGGCATGAACACTGAAGCTTTCTTT,CAWSVLAGRGMNTEAFF
TRBV6-5,TRBJ1-5,NA,NA,TGTGCCAGCAGTTATTTAGCAAACAATCAGCCCCAGCATTTT,CASSYLANNQPQHF
TRBV7-9,TRBJ1-2,NA,NA,TGTGCCAGCAGCCTGGACGAAGCGGGGTTCACCTTC,CASSLDEAGFTF
TRBV5-4,TRBJ2-4,TRBD2,NA,TGTGCCAGCAGCTGGGGTTCCGGGACTAGCGGGAGTAGGGATAACATTCAGTACTTC,CASSWGSGTSGSRDNIQYF
TRBV7-2,TRBJ2-3,NA,NA,TGTGCCAGCAGCACAAATAGGGGAGATACGCAGTATTTT,CASSTNRGDTQYF
TRBV30,TRBJ1-3,NA,NA,TGTGCCTGGATGCGGGGGGGCGGCTCTGGAAACACCATATATTTT,CAWMRGGGSGNTIYF
TRBV30,TRBJ2-5,TRBD2,NA,TGTGCCCAGACTAGCGGGGGCCTTCAAGAGACCCAGTACTTC,CAQTSGGLQETQYF
TRBV5-1,TRBJ1-2,NA,NA,TGCGCCAGCAGCTTGAACAGCTACGACTATGGCTACACCTTC,CASSLNSYDYGYTF
TRBV30,TRBJ2-7,NA,NA,TGTGCCTGGAGTGTATGGGGGCTAGCCCGGGGCGAGCAGTACTTC,CAWSVWGLARGEQYF
TRBV4-1,TRBJ2-1,NA,NA,TGCGCCAGCAGCCAAGATCGAGGTGAGCAGTTCTTC,CASSQDRGEQFF
TRBV19,TRBJ1-1,TRBD1,NA,TGTGCCAGTAGTCGACAGGGGGCGACTGAAGCTTTCTTT,CASSRQGATEAFF
TRBV28,TRBJ1-6,NA,NA,TGTGCCAGCAGTTTGGGTCGGGGCAGACTAGCCTATAATTCACCCCTCCACTTT,CASSLGRGRLAYNSPLHF
TRBV30,TRBJ2-6,TRBD2,NA,TGTGCCTGGAGCCCATTGAAGCGGGGGTACTCTGGGGCCAACGTCCTGACTTTC,CAWSPLKRGYSGANVLTF
TRBV11-3,TRBJ2-1,TRBD2,NA,TGTGCCAGCAGCTTAGCGGGGGGCAATGAGCAGTTCTTC,CASSLAGGNEQFF
TRBV6-5,TRBJ1-6,TRBD1,NA,TGTGCCAGCAGGGCAGGGGGCGAGAGTTCACCCCTCCACTTT,CASRAGGESSPLHF
TRBV6-1,TRBJ1-4,NA,once,TGTGCCAGCAGTGAAGCGAACAGGGTACTTCGAGAAAAACTGTTTTTT,CASSEANRVLREKLFF
TRBV2,TRBJ2-7,NA,NA,TGTGCCAGCAGTGAAGCGCGAGGGGGACCCTACGAGCAGTACTTC,CASSEARGGPYEQYF
TRBV5-1,TRBJ2-7,TRBD2,NA,TGCGCCAGCAGCTTGGGACTAGCAGGGACGGCCTACGAGCAGTACTTC,CASSLGLAGTAYEQYF
TRBV27,TRBJ2-2,TRBD2,NA,TGTGCCAGTTTACGGGGGGGCCTAGGGTCCGGGGAGCTGTTTTTT,CASLRGGLGSGELFF
TRBV5-5,TRBJ2-1,NA,NA,TGTGCCAGCAGCTTGGTTGCGATAAGTCGCAATGAGCAGTTCTTC,CASSLVAISRNEQFF
TRBV7-3,TRBJ2-3,TRBD2,NA,TGTGCCAGCAGCTTTAGACTAGCGGGAGGAGGTGATACGCAGTATTTT,CASSFRLAGGGDTQYF
TRBV9,TRBJ2-5,NA,NA,TGTGCCAGCAGCAAAACCGGACTAACCCAAGAGACCCAGTACTTC,CASSKTGLTQETQYF
TRBV27,TRBJ2-1,NA,NA,TGTGCCAGCAGTCCCCCCTGGAGGTCCGGGAATGAGCAGTTCTTC,CASSPPWRSGNEQFF
TRBV27,TRBJ2-1,NA,NA,TGTGCCAGCAGTTTAAGGGTCGGGACTTCCCACAATGAGCAGTTCTTC,CASSLRVGTSHNEQFF
TRBV7-8,TRBJ1-4,NA,NA,TGTGCCAGCAGCTTAGGCTCCGGGTCCAAGAATGAAAAACTGTTTTTT,CASSLGSGSKNEKLFF